These 3 T cell receptor beta chains were all obtained from the same sample, sequenced in a study of blood T cell repertoires in COVID-19. Sequenced by immunoSEQ multiplex PCR; TCRdb stores in-frame clones only, minus some. The sample has some 150,000 clones; under 95% are singletons. The specimen sequenced was peripheral blood. The receptors originated from a man in his forties or fifties with acute or convalescent COVID-19.

This sequence joins TRBV10-3 and TRBJ1-3; TRBD1 might be the D (5 bases). The V and J ends lost 6 bases and 0 bases respectively, with 15 bases between them. CDR1 and CDR2 (germline): ENHRY, SYGVKD. The CDR3 consists of 16 residues. The CDR3: CAIRGRGGSSGNTIYF. The CDR3 bases are TGTGCCATCAGAGGAAGGGGAGGCAGCTCTGGAAACACCATATATTTT.

The chain employs TRBV9 and TRBJ2-3, with 13 bases fitting TRBD2. The V gene's germline CDR1 is SGDLS and CDR2 YYNGEE. CDR3 size: 19 residues. Trimming took 0 bases from V and 0 from J; bases not matched to a gene: 7. CDR3 loop: CASSVATGTSGVSTDTQYF. CDR3 nucleotide sequence: TGTGCCAGCAGCGTAGCTACAGGGACTAGCGGGGTGAGCACAGATACGCAGTATTTT.

This clone was seen once. The rearrangement joins TRBV5-6 to TRBJ1-3; 8 nucleotides align to TRBD1. V was pared by 4 bases and J by 4 bases, with 7 bases of the junction left unmatched. The CDR3 totals 15 residues. Germline V gene lookup returns CDR1 SGHDT and CDR2 YYEEEE. The CDR3 DNA sequence: TGTGCCAGCAGCCCGTGGACAGGGAGGGGAAACACCATATATTTT. Translation: CASSPWTGRGNTIYF. Drawing the rest from reference TRBV5-6 and TRBJ1-3, the complete variable domain is DAGVTQSPTHLIKTRGQQVTLRCSPKSGHDTVSWYQQALGQGPQFIFQYYEEEERQRGNFPDRFSGHQFPNYSSELNVNALLLGDSALYLCASSPWTGRGNTIYFGEGSWLTVV.